The following is a T cell receptor (beta chain) sequence with its context. This record comes from a study of T cell changes during pregnancy in multiple sclerosis. The ends lost 2 bases at V and 4 bases at J; junction bases unmatched: 5. Germline values: CDR1 LGHNT, CDR2 FRNRAP. The CDR3 extends over 15 amino acids. Assay: immunoSEQ multiplex PCR; the TCRdb copy retains only in-frame clones and omits some. The data show approximately 90,000 clones, approximately 92% seen once. The chain joins TRBV12-5 to TRBJ1-5; 7 positions match TRBD1. The material sequenced was peripheral blood, taken after pregnancy. The receptor comes from a female donor with multiple sclerosis, enrolled in a pregnancy study. The CDR3 spells CASGLKTGSNQPQHF. The CDR3, as DNA: TGTGCTAGTGGTTTGAAGACAGGGAGTAATCAGCCCCAGCATTTT.